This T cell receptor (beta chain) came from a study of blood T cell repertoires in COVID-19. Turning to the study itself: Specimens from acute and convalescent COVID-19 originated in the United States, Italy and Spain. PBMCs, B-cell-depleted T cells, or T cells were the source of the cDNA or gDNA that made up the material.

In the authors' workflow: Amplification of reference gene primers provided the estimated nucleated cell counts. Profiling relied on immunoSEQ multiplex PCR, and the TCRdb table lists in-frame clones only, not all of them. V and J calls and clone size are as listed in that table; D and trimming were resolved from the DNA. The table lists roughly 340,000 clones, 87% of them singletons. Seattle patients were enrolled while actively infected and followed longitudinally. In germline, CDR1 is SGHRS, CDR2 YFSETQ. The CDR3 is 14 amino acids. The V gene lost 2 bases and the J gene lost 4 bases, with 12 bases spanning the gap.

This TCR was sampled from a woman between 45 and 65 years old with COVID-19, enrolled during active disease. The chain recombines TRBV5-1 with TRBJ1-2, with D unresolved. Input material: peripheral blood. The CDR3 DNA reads TGCGCCAGCAGCTTTACCGGAGATCCCTATGGCTACACCTTC. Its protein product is CASSFTGDPYGYTF.